The 8 T cell receptor delta chains in this list originate from one sample, sequenced in a study of gamma-delta chains in newborns, infants, children (dated by TCRdb to between 2018 and 2021). TCRdb lists the instrument as Illumina MiSeq. Identical DNA sequences were merged into single rows after TCRdb reprocessed the public reads with CATT. This sample lists fewer than 4,500 delta-chain clones; 2% to 2.5% were detected once. Roughly 15% of the sample belongs to the ten largest clones. Material for sequencing was blood. These receptor sequences come from a child who was a newborn, infant or young child, either healthy, febrile or measles-vaccinated (not recorded which).

This clone is categorized as medium-sized (0.01 to 0.1%). Given a much more abundant clone one base away, this may be a read error. The identical CDR3 is also encoded by other nucleotide sequences in the sample. V and J are TRDV1 and TRDJ1; TRDD3 might be the D (6 bases). With 0 bases removed from V and 0 bases from J, the gap between germline ends came to 23 bases. Germline V gene lookup returns CDR1 TSWWSYY and CDR2 QGS. This CDR3 comprises 20 residues. The CDR3 sequence: CALGELPLVGMRRYTDKLIF. CDR3 coding DNA: TGTGCTCTTGGGGAACTACCCCTGGTGGGGATGCGGAGGTACACCGATAAACTCATCTTT.

As for this clone: The protein TCRdb gives is from a much larger clone and does not agree with this DNA's translation at residue 11, likely a read error; the protein shown here comes from the DNA. The genes are TRDV1 and TRDJ3; TRDD3 matches 12 bases. This CDR3 contains 18 residues. V shed 3 bases, J shed 5 bases, and the junction held 5 bases outside the gene matches. Germline V gives CDR1 TSWWSYY, CDR2 QGS. CDR3 sequence: CALGEYWGIPRDTRQMFF. CDR3 nucleotide sequence: TGTGCTCTTGGGGAGTACTGGGGGATACCCCGGGACACCCGACAGATGTTTTTC.

As for this clone: A read error likely explains this, since a far larger clone differs by one base. The identical CDR3 is also encoded by other nucleotide sequences in the sample. The chain has TRDV1 and TRDJ1; a possible D gene is TRDD2 (6 bases). V was cut by 0 bases and J by 5 bases, with 22 bases left in between. Germline CDR1 TSWWSYY, CDR2 QGS. The CDR3 extends over 18 amino acids. The CDR3 reads CALGELQFSYSGKDKLIF. CDR3 nucleotides: TGTGCTCTTGGGGAACTGCAGTTCTCCTACTCAGGGAAGGATAAACTCATCTTT.

With regard to this clone: A far larger clone is off by one base, so a read error is likely. Other nucleotide sequences from this sample produce the same CDR3. V usage is TRDV2 and J usage is TRDJ3; the match to TRDD3 covers 9 bases. Germline V lookup: CDR1 GEAIGNYY, CDR2 EKD. The length of the CDR3 is 17 residues. The CDR3 nucleotides are TGTGCCTGTGAATACTGGGGGAGCTCCTGGGACACCCGACAGATGTTCTTC. It encodes CACEYWGSSWDTRQMFF.

As concerns this clone: A single base is all that separates this from a far larger clone, so a read error is likely. The chain joins TRDV2 to TRDJ3, with TRDD3 identical over 8 bases. The CDR3 extends over 16 amino acids. Germline V gene lookup returns CDR1 GEAIGNYY and CDR2 EKD. The CDR3 DNA reads as TGTGCCTGTGACTGGGGGATCTCCTGGGGCACCCGACAGATGTTTTTC. It specifies CACDWGISWGTRQMFF.

The table lists this clone with a few counts. The chain couples TRAV29/DV5 to TRDJ3; a weak D match, TRDD3 (6 bases). V shed 0 bases and J shed 0 bases, with 25 bases lying between them. Germline V CDR1 and CDR2: NSMFDY, ISSIKDK. The CDR3 has 22 residues. CDR3 bases: TGTGCAGCAAGCGTACTGGGTCCCGAAGGCCACCTAGGCTCCTGGGACACCCGACAGATGTTTTTC. Translated: CAASVLGPEGHLGSWDTRQMFF.

Only a few counts were recorded for this clone. A read error is the likely source, as a far larger clone sits one nucleotide away. Other DNA sequences in this specimen translate into the identical CDR3. The V gene is TRDV1, the J gene TRDJ1, with 8 bases fitting TRDD3. Germline CDR1 is TSWWSYY and CDR2 is QGS. The CDR3 covers 16 residues. The CDR3 protein is CALGPTQGILTDKLIF. DNA for the CDR3: TGCGCTCTTGGACCCACCCAGGGGATACTTACCGATAAACTCATCTTT.

A remark on this clone: A far more abundant clone sits one base away, making this likely a read error. The identical CDR3 is also encoded by other nucleotide sequences in the sample. V is TRDV2 and J is TRDJ3; D possibly corresponds to TRDD2 (6 bases). Germline CDR1 is GEAIGNYY and CDR2 is EKD. This CDR3 comprises 21 residues. The CDR3 DNA reads as TGTGCCTGTGACACCGGAGACCTTCCCGGGGAGTCCTCCTGGGACACCCGACAGATGTTCTTC. This encodes CACDTGDLPGESSWDTRQMFF.